The sequence of this T cell receptor (beta chain) was determined in a study of regulatory T cells in long-lasting Graves disease. The study, taken as a whole, reports: Persistent disease was associated with favored TRBV28 usage and with favored use of TRBJ1-2 and TRBJ2-5.

This clonotype was seen more than once but under ten times. Its antigen is unknown. Building of the TCR beta libraries involved iRepertoire HTBI primers and Arm-PCR of CDR3 regions. TCRdb reprocessed the multiplex PCR reads with MiXCR, giving one entry per CDR3 protein. This sample has around 500,000 distinct CDR3 sequences, with more than 10% found just once. The time point was: newly diagnosed GD, antithyroid drugs for less than 3 months. Construction of the TCR library relied on RNA isolated from PBMCs. Trimming took off 2 bases at V and 9 bases at J, with 5 bases between the two ends. The CDR3 totals 11 residues. The same specimen was also included in a second study, on T cells in Graves' hyperthyroidism and ophthalmopathy.

The specimen comprised peripheral blood mononuclear cells (PBMCs), sampled at new diagnosis, from a patient treated with antithyroid drugs. This chain links TRBV12-3 or TRBV12-4 with TRBJ1-5, with D hard to call. The TCR originated in a woman aged 25 to 39 with Graves disease. For the CDR3, the DNA is TGTGCCAGCAGTTTACGGGGGCCCCAGCATTTT. It is translated as CASSLRGPQHF.